The sequence of this T cell receptor (beta chain) was determined in a study of blood T cell repertoires in COVID-19. Study background: The analysed material was cDNA or gDNA that came from T cells, B-cell-depleted T cells, or PBMCs.

Here immunoSEQ multiplex PCR was the method, and the copy in TCRdb shows in-frame clones only, minus some. This sample has about 400,000 clones, with over 75% found just once. This clone was observed once. Additional DNA sequences in this sample encode the identical CDR3. The CDR3 spans 14 residues. V was pared by 0 bases and J by 2 bases, with 2 bases of the junction left unmatched. CDR1 and CDR2 (germline): SGHRS, YFSETQ. Recruits, aged about 18 to 89 years, lived in 24 US areas. Participant reports of clinical history set cohort assignment. Sequencing input: PBMCs or T cells enriched from blood (not recorded which). J is TRBJ2-7 and V is TRBV5-1; 7 nucleotides agree with TRBD1. This TCR was sampled from a woman in her twenties or thirties with acute COVID-19. CDR3 nucleotides: TGCGCCAGCAGCTTGGCAGGGACAGCCTACGAGCAGTACTTC. Translated, it gives CASSLAGTAYEQYF.